The clone carrying this T cell receptor (beta chain) has a handful of counts. The antigen is not known. Trimming removed 5 bases at V and 0 bases at J, with 12 bases between. The CDR3 is 14 residues long. The germline gives CDR1 SGHRS, CDR2 YFSETQ. This sample was included in a study of vaccination effects on CD4 cells after COVID-19. Subsequent to less than 13 days of culture, CD4+ T cells were isolated. Here immunoSEQ multiplex PCR was the method, and the copy in TCRdb shows in-frame clones only, minus some. The table has approximately 60,000 clones, 55% to 75% seen once. The V gene is TRBV5-1, the J gene TRBJ2-7; the D gene is possibly TRBD1 (5 bases). Sequencing was performed on CD4+ T cells from PBMCs cultured without peptide, taken before COVID-19 vaccination. The TCR sequence derives from a human donor who had a prior SARS-CoV-2 infection. The CDR3 sequence is CASSAQGSSYEQYF. DNA of the CDR3: TGCGCCAGCAGTGCCCAGGGATCCTCCTACGAGCAGTACTTC.